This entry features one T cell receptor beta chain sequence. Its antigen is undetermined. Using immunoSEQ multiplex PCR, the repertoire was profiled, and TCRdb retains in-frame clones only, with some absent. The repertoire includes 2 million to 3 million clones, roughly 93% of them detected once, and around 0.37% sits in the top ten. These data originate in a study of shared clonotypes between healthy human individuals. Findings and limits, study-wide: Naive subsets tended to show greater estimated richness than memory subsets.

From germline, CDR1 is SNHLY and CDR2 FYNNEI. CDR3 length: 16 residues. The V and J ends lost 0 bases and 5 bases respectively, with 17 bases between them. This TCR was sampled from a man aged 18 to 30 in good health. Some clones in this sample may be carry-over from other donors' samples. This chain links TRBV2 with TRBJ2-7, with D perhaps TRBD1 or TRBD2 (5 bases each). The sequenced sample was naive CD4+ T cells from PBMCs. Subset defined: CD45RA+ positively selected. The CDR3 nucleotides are TGTGCCAGCAGTGAAGCGCACGGGACCGGGAAAAACGAGCAGTACTTC. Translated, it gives CASSEAHGTGKNEQYF.